These 23 T cell receptor beta chains were all obtained from the same sample, sequenced in a study of technical replicates of blood from several donors. This table comes from immunoSEQ multiplex PCR, and its TCRdb copy is limited to in-frame clones, with some not included. The data show tens of thousands of clones, with 85% to 95% seen just once and about 0.41% held by the top ten. The sequencing sample was made of T cells isolated from PBMCs. These receptors came from a human donor in good health.

This rearrangement joins TRBV27 to TRBJ2-2; no definite D call. Germline CDR1 and CDR2: MNHEY and SMNVEV (reference sequence). CDR3 length: 13 residues. Trimming took 0 bases from V and 5 from J, leaving 4 bases between them. The CDR3 coding sequence is TGTGCCAGCAGTTTATCCGGGACCGGGGAGCTGTTTTTT. The encoded protein is CASSLSGTGELFF.

This clone was detected only once. This chain uses TRBV28 with TRBJ1-2; 9 positions match TRBD1. The V gene's germline CDR1 is MDHEN and CDR2 SYDVKM. With V trimmed by 5 bases and J by 4 bases, 5 bases remained unmatched. The CDR3 is 14 residues long. DNA for the CDR3: TGTGCCAGCAGTCTTACAGGGGGCTTCTATGGCTACACCTTC. Its translation is CASSLTGGFYGYTF.

The chain carries TRBV11-2 and TRBJ2-7, with D hard to call. Trimming shortened V by 2 bases and J by 6 bases, and 11 bases separated the two germline ends. CDR1 and CDR2 from the germline V gene are SGHAT and FQNNGV. CDR3 length equals 13 residues. CDR3 protein: CASSLYLRSEQYF. The CDR3 bases are TGTGCCAGCAGCTTATATCTTAGGAGCGAGCAGTACTTC.

This chain uses TRBV7-3 with TRBJ1-5; 7 nucleotides match TRBD1. The CDR3 runs to 14 residues. Germline loops: CDR1 SGHTA, CDR2 FQGTGA. The V gene end was trimmed by 10 bases and the J gene end by 6 bases; junction bases not matched to a gene: 12. The CDR3, as DNA: TGTGCCACGGAACGGGAAGGGGGCTCTCAGCCCCAGCATTTT. Its protein is CATEREGGSQPQHF.

This clone was recorded only once. The chain carries TRBV4-1 and TRBJ2-1; TRBD2 matches at 8 bases. Unmatched junction bases numbered 13, after V lost 0 bases and J lost 9 bases. CDR1 and CDR2 (germline): MGHRA, YSYEKL. This CDR3 is 17 amino acids long. This CDR3 is CASSQDEAGVGFREQFF. As DNA, the CDR3 is TGCGCCAGCAGCCAAGATGAAGCGGGAGTCGGGTTTCGTGAGCAGTTCTTC.

This chain links TRBV7-3 with TRBJ2-3; D uncertain. The germline V gene has CDR1 SGHTA and CDR2 FQGTGA. The CDR3 runs to 13 residues. V lost 5 bases and J lost 6, with 12 bases in between. DNA for the CDR3: TGTGCCAGCAGCCGGAGCCCCACGGATACGCAGTATTTT. This gives the protein CASSRSPTDTQYF.

This chain uses TRBV18 with TRBJ2-7; a possible D gene is TRBD1 (5 bases). V lost 2 bases, J lost 2 bases, and 10 bases lay in between. The CDR3 is made up of 14 amino acids. CDR1 and CDR2 from the germline V gene are KGHSH and LQKENI. The CDR3 loop is CASSPSDTPYEQYF. CDR3 nucleotides: TGTGCCAGCTCACCATCGGACACTCCCTACGAGCAGTACTTC.

The chain joins TRBV11-3 to TRBJ2-7, with 7 nucleotides matching TRBD1. The length of the CDR3 is 13 residues. Germline-derived CDR1 and CDR2 are SGHNT and YENEEA. With V trimmed by 5 bases and J by 6 bases, 7 bases remained unmatched. In nucleotides, the CDR3 is TGTGCCAGCAGCCGGACAGGCTTTGGCGAGCAGTACTTC. Amino acid sequence: CASSRTGFGEQYF.

The CDR3 bases are TGTGCCAGCAGCTTAAAAAGGAGCGGCAAAAACATTCAGTACTTC. Protein product: CASSLKRSGKNIQYF. This chain connects TRBV7-9 to TRBJ2-4; tentative D call: TRBD2 (5 bases). V gave up 2 bases and J gave up 3 bases, with 11 bases separating them. The V gene's germline CDR1 is SEHNR and CDR2 FQNEAQ (reference sequence). This CDR3 is built from 15 residues.

The rearrangement links TRBV5-6 to TRBJ1-2; 9 bases match TRBD1. J lost 8 bases, V lost 4 bases, and 9 bases had no gene match. The length of the CDR3 is 14 residues. From germline, CDR1 is SGHDT and CDR2 YYEEEE. For the CDR3, the DNA is TGTGCCAGCAGCGATACAGGGGGCTCGGGAGGCTACACCTTC. It is translated as CASSDTGGSGGYTF.

This clone was observed a single time. The chain combines TRBV27 with TRBJ1-2; D not resolved. CDR3 length: 14 amino acids. Germline CDR1 reads MNHEY; CDR2 reads SMNVEV (reference sequence). V was pared by 3 bases and J by 1 base, with 9 bases between. The CDR3 DNA follows: TGTGCCAGCAGTTTTAGTAACAGTAACTATGGCTACACCTTC. This codes for CASSFSNSNYGYTF.

The V and J genes are TRBV5-1 and TRBJ2-7; possibly TRBD1 for D (6 bases). The germline V gene has CDR1 SGHRS and CDR2 YFSETQ. The CDR3 has 12 residues. V lost 5 bases to trimming and J lost 4 bases, with 10 bases between them. As DNA, the CDR3 is TGCGCCAGCAGAGGGGGTCCGTACGAGCAGTACTTC. It is translated as CASRGGPYEQYF. The whole variable domain, remainder taken from reference TRBV5-1 and TRBJ2-7, is KAGVTQTPRYLIKTRGQQVTLSCSPISGHRSVSWYQQTPGQGLQFLFEYFSETQRNKGNFPGRFSGRQFSNSRSEMNVSTLELGDSALYLCASRGGPYEQYFGPGTRLTVT.

The J gene is TRBJ1-5, the V gene TRBV4-1; D is uncertain. The CDR3 is made up of 14 amino acids. Germline V gene sequence: CDR1 MGHRA, CDR2 YSYEKL. V gave up 1 base and J gave up 7 bases, with 11 bases separating them. CDR3 loop: CASSQVLGGQPQHF. For the CDR3, the DNA is TGCGCCAGCAGCCAAGTCCTCGGAGGGCAGCCCCAGCATTTT.

The chain links TRBV15 to TRBJ2-7; TRBD2 agrees at 10 bases. Germline CDR1 and CDR2: LNHNV and YYDKDF (reference sequence). V gave up 4 bases and J gave up 4 bases; unmatched junction bases: 13. This CDR3 has 17 residues. CDR3 sequence: CATSTRKTSGLGYEQYF. CDR3 nucleotides: TGTGCCACCAGCACTAGGAAGACTAGCGGGCTAGGGTACGAGCAGTACTTC. Full variable domain (outside the CDR3, taken from reference TRBV15 and TRBJ2-7): DAMVIQNPRYQVTQFGKPVTLSCSQTLNHNVMYWYQQKSSQAPKLLFHYYDKDFNNEADTPDNFQSRRPNTSFCFLDIRSPGLGDTAMYLCATSTRKTSGLGYEQYFGPGTRLTVT.

V usage is TRBV5-8 and J usage is TRBJ1-4, with 8 nucleotides matching TRBD1. Germline lookup yields CDR1 SGHTS and CDR2 YDEGEE. The V gene end was trimmed by 0 bases and the J gene end by 8 bases; junction bases not matched to a gene: 6. The CDR3 contains 15 residues. As DNA, the CDR3 is TGTGCCAGCAGCTTGGCAGGACAGGGCTACGAAAAACTGTTTTTT. Amino acids: CASSLAGQGYEKLFF.

The chain couples TRBV4-1 to TRBJ2-1; the match to TRBD2 covers 9 bases. The CDR3 loop spans 17 amino acids. V was clipped by 5 bases and J by 2 bases; unmatched bases: 10. The germline CDR1 and CDR2 sequences are MGHRA and YSYEKL. In DNA form, the CDR3 reads TGCGCCAGCAGCTCGAAACCCCCTAGCGGGGCCTACAATGAGCAGTTCTTC. This encodes CASSSKPPSGAYNEQFF.

The chain couples TRBV29-1 to TRBJ2-7; TRBD2 aligns across 7 bases. The CDR3 runs 13 residues. Germline CDR1 and CDR2: SQVTM and ANQGSEA. The trim removed 2 bases at V and 6 bases at J, leaving 7 bases unmatched. This CDR3 reads CSVENRLAAEQYF. The CDR3 region has the DNA TGCAGCGTTGAAAACAGACTAGCTGCCGAGCAGTACTTC.

The chain has TRBV30 and TRBJ1-5; D might be TRBD1 (6 bases). Germline lookup yields CDR1 GTSNPN and CDR2 SVGIG (reference sequence). The CDR3 runs to 15 residues. V dropped 4 bases and J dropped 0 bases, with 13 bases sitting between them. The CDR3 region has the DNA TGTGCCTGGACCCAGGACAGATATAGCAATCAGCCCCAGCATTTT. Encoded protein: CAWTQDRYSNQPQHF.

The J gene is TRBJ1-1, the V gene TRBV7-9; the D gene is possibly TRBD1 (5 bases). The germline CDR1 and CDR2 sequences are SEHNR and FQNEAQ (reference sequence). This CDR3 has 14 residues. V dropped 5 bases and J dropped 2 bases, with 12 bases sitting between them. Written as DNA, the CDR3 is TGTGCCAGCAGCGTAGGTAGGGGCAACACTGAAGCTTTCTTT. It encodes CASSVGRGNTEAFF.

The J gene is TRBJ2-4, the V gene TRBV6-6, with D maybe TRBD2 (6 bases). Germline V CDR1 and CDR2: MNHNY, SVGAGI (reference sequence). There are 16 residues in the CDR3. V dropped 3 bases and J dropped 2 bases, with 14 bases sitting between them. CDR3 region: CASSYVTGVTKNIQYF. The CDR3, as DNA: TGTGCCAGCAGTTATGTTACGGGAGTTACCAAAAACATTCAGTACTTC.

This chain links TRBV12-5 with TRBJ2-3; D unclear. The germline V gene encodes CDR1 LGHNT and CDR2 FRNRAP. The germline V and J ends were trimmed by 1 base and 0 bases, with 8 bases remaining between them. CDR3 length: 15 residues. The CDR3 DNA follows: TGTGCTAGTGGTTTGGCGGAACTAAGCACAGATACGCAGTATTTT. It is translated as CASGLAELSTDTQYF.

The J gene is TRBJ2-7, the V gene TRBV29-1; possibly TRBD1 for D (6 bases). Trimming pared 6 bases from V and 3 bases from J, leaving 15 bases between. CDR1 SQVTM and CDR2 ANQGSEA come from the germline V gene. CDR3 length: 13 residues. CDR3 residues: CSVFGQRDYEQYF. DNA for the CDR3: TGCAGCGTATTCGGACAGAGAGACTACGAGCAGTACTTC.

This sequence joins TRBV30 and TRBJ2-2; 10 bases fit TRBD2. The germline gives CDR1 GTSNPN, CDR2 SVGIG (reference sequence). The CDR3 sequence is 15 residues long. V shed 0 bases and J 4 bases; nucleotides not matched to a gene: 2. CDR3 protein: CAWSVEREGTGELFF. The CDR3 nucleotides read TGTGCCTGGAGTGTTGAGCGGGAGGGCACCGGGGAGCTGTTTTTT.